The T cell receptor beta chain described here comes from a study of post-analysis software for immune sequencing data. Overall study: Disease courses included relapsing-remitting, secondary progressive and progressive-relapsing multiple sclerosis.

About this clonotype itself: Its antigen remains unknown. At one boundary the junction diverges from the germline segment, which might be a read error.

CDR1 and CDR2 (germline): SSHAT, FNYEAQ (reference sequence). This CDR3 contains 16 residues. Unique molecular identifiers were carried by the TCR beta cDNA libraries. Between roughly 0.95 and 10 million T cells gave rise to around 500,000 cDNA molecules. Each CDR3 protein is one row after TCRdb ran MiXCR on the PCR reads. The table has more than 450,000 distinct CDR3 sequences, 44% seen once. Study results and caveats: Patients had higher frequencies than controls of about 5 TRBV segments, including TRBV5-6, TRBV5-1 and TRBV20-1. In multiple sclerosis, normalized Chao1 diversity was significantly below that of controls. Samples from a shared batch, those prepared together, strongly co-clustered by F measure.

The genes are TRBV7-7 and TRBJ2-1; 13 nucleotides match TRBD2. Sequencing was carried out using blood. The sequence derives from a girl between 5 and 17 years old with multiple sclerosis. DNA for the CDR3: TGTGCTAGCAGCTTATCACTAGCGGGAGGGAACAATGAGCAGTTCTTC. It encodes CASSLSLAGGNNEQFF. The entire variable domain, with the rest obtained from reference TRBV7-7 and TRBJ2-1, is as follows: GAGVSQSPRYKVTKRGQDVTLRCDPISSHATLYWYQQALGQGPEFLTYFNYEAQPDKSGLPSDRFSAERPEGSISTLTIQRTEQRDSAMYRCASSLSLAGGNNEQFFGPGTRLTVL.